These 23 T cell receptor beta chains were all obtained from the same sample, sequenced in a study of CD8+ T cells in alopecia areata. Extracted from the samples, RNA was reverse transcribed into cDNA to serve as the sequencing template. Clones were read by immunoSEQ multiplex PCR, and TCRdb kept only the in-frame ones, dropping some. The data show more than 95,000 clones, roughly half seen once. Sequenced material: CD4+ T cells sorted from blood. The source of these receptors is a human donor in good health.

This clone was observed a few times. V is TRBV5-1 and J is TRBJ1-4, with D perhaps TRBD1 (6 bases). Germline V gene sequence: CDR1 SGHRS, CDR2 YFSETQ. V was trimmed by 3 bases and J by 5 bases, leaving 14 bases between them. This CDR3 region has 15 residues. The CDR3 is CASSSDRRYNEKLFF. CDR3 sequence (DNA): TGCGCCAGCAGCTCGGACAGAAGGTACAATGAAAAACTGTTTTTT.

The table lists this clone with a few counts. This rearrangement joins TRBV28 to TRBJ2-4; D might be TRBD1 (6 bases). Germline V gene sequence: CDR1 MDHEN, CDR2 SYDVKM. The V and J ends lost 4 bases and 8 bases respectively, with 15 bases between them. The CDR3 contains 14 residues. CDR3 region: CASSYAQRTDIQYF. The CDR3 coding sequence is TGTGCCAGCAGTTACGCGCAGCGGACAGACATTCAGTACTTC.

CDR3 bases: TGTGCCAGCAGCTTAGGCGGGGGGGCCACTGAGCAGTTCTTC. Amino acid sequence: CASSLGGGATEQFF. This chain links TRBV7-2 with TRBJ2-1, with TRBD2 matching 9 bases. V dropped 1 base and J dropped 9; count of bases not matched to a gene: 4. The CDR3 has 14 amino acids. Germline CDR1 is SGHTA and CDR2 is FQGNSA.

CDR3 protein: CASSPMDGYNEQFF. In DNA, the CDR3 is TGTGCCAGCTCACCCATGGACGGCTACAATGAGCAGTTCTTC. The chain has TRBV18 and TRBJ2-1; D uncertain. With 3 bases removed from V and 3 bases from J, the gap between germline ends came to 9 bases. CDR3 length: 14 residues. Germline assignment: CDR1 KGHSH and CDR2 LQKENI.

The chain couples TRBV5-1 to TRBJ1-2; 7 bases are a match to TRBD1. The germline gives CDR1 SGHRS, CDR2 YFSETQ. The J segment lost 3 bases and the V segment lost 4 bases, leaving 15 bases of the junction unmatched. This CDR3 has 17 amino acids. CDR3 amino acids: CASSPWYGTARDYGYTF. In DNA form, the CDR3 reads TGCGCCAGCAGCCCGTGGTACGGGACAGCGAGGGACTATGGCTACACCTTC.

CDR3 protein: CASSRGERYGYTF. CDR3 bases: TGTGCCAGCAGCAGGGGGGAGCGCTATGGCTACACCTTC. This chain joins TRBV6-5 and TRBJ1-2; 7 bases map to TRBD1. Germline values: CDR1 MNHEY, CDR2 SVGAGI. CDR3 size: 13 residues. J was trimmed by 4 bases and V by 6 bases; bases with no gene match: 5.

The table lists this clone with a few counts. This chain uses TRBV29-1 with TRBJ1-6; TRBD1 matches at 7 bases. The CDR3 contains 13 residues. Germline V gives CDR1 SQVTM, CDR2 ANQGSEA. With V trimmed by 5 bases and J by 10 bases, 8 bases remained unmatched. DNA for the CDR3: TGCAGCGTTAGAACAGGGGTCGGATCACCCCTCCACTTT. This gives the protein CSVRTGVGSPLHF.

The chain carries TRBV10-3 and TRBJ2-1; 13 bases map to TRBD2. Germline V CDR1 and CDR2: ENHRY, SYGVKD. The CDR3 consists of 18 residues. J lost 4 bases, V lost 3 bases, and 9 bases had no gene match. The CDR3 nucleotides read TGTGCCATCAGTGAATCCGAGGGACTAGCGGGGATATACAATGAGCAGTTCTTC. This codes for CAISESEGLAGIYNEQFF.

This clone was detected only a few times. This chain uses TRBV6-5 with TRBJ2-1; D may be TRBD2 (7 bases). Germline CDR1 and CDR2: MNHEY and SVGAGI. This CDR3 has 16 amino acids. The V and J ends lost 0 bases and 8 bases respectively, with 17 bases between them. The CDR3 region has the DNA TGTGCCAGCAGTTACTCAACGGGGGGCCACGGAGATGAGCAGTTCTTC. This translates into CASSYSTGGHGDEQFF.

Only a few counts were recorded for this clone. The chain has TRBV7-2 and TRBJ2-1, with D uncertain. The CDR3 is 18 amino acids. Germline CDR1 reads SGHTA; CDR2 reads FQGNSA. V was clipped by 5 bases and J by 6 bases, with 26 bases between them. The CDR3 nucleotides read TGTGCCAGCAGCCAAATCTCGACCTCCCAGCGCCCATCCAATGAGCAGTTCTTC. Translation: CASSQISTSQRPSNEQFF.

The gene calls are TRBV28 and TRBJ2-5; unclear D gene. V was clipped by 3 bases and J by 2 bases, with 10 bases between them. This CDR3 spans 14 amino acids. The germline V gene has CDR1 MDHEN and CDR2 SYDVKM. The CDR3 is CASSLVGQQETQYF. In DNA form, the CDR3 reads TGTGCCAGCAGTTTGGTCGGGCAGCAAGAGACCCAGTACTTC.

This chain links TRBV5-4 with TRBJ2-3, with 8 bases aligning to TRBD2. J lost 0 bases, V lost 5 bases, and 8 bases had no gene match. The CDR3 totals 16 residues. The germline V gene has CDR1 SGHNT and CDR2 YYREEE (reference sequence). The CDR3 nucleotides are TGTGCCAGCAGTCCCGGCGGGGGGCGAAGCACAGATACGCAGTATTTT. It yields the protein CASSPGGGRSTDTQYF. The whole variable domain, filled in from reference TRBV5-4 and TRBJ2-3, reads ETGVTQSPTHLIKTRGQQVTLRCSSQSGHNTVSWYQQALGQGPQFIFQYYREEENGRGNFPPRFSGLQFPNYSSELNVNALELDDSALYLCASSPGGGRSTDTQYFGPGTRLTVL.

This rearrangement joins TRBV6-1 to TRBJ1-5; the D gene is possibly TRBD1 (5 bases). The length of the CDR3 is 14 residues. Germline V lookup: CDR1 MNHNS, CDR2 SASEGT. V gave up 4 bases and J gave up 6 bases, with 13 bases separating them. DNA of the CDR3: TGTGCCAGCAGTGCGGGATCGGGGGGTCAGCCCCAGCATTTT. Its protein product is CASSAGSGGQPQHF.

This chain uses TRBV7-9 with TRBJ2-1, with TRBD2 identical over 11 bases. This CDR3 has 15 residues. Germline CDR1 SEHNR, CDR2 FQNEAQ (reference sequence). V shed 2 bases and J 7 bases; nucleotides not matched to a gene: 4. Here the CDR3 reads CASSLRRLAGNEQFF. The CDR3 nucleotides read TGTGCCAGCAGCTTACGTCGACTAGCGGGGAATGAGCAGTTCTTC.

The gene calls are TRBV5-1 and TRBJ2-7, with D possibly matching TRBD1 (5 bases). The CDR3 totals 18 residues. Germline V gene sequence: CDR1 SGHRS, CDR2 YFSETQ. V lost 1 base to trimming and J lost 3 bases, with 23 bases between them. The CDR3 nucleotides are TGCGCCAGCAGCTTGAAGGTTCGGCGATTGCAGGGCCTCTACGAGCAGTACTTC. Translating gives CASSLKVRRLQGLYEQYF.

The chain joins TRBV29-1 to TRBJ2-3, with D tentatively TRBD1 (6 bases). The CDR3 runs 11 residues. The V and J ends lost 6 bases and 4 bases respectively, with 8 bases between them. The V gene's germline CDR1 is SQVTM and CDR2 ANQGSEA. Here the CDR3 reads CSVYRADTQYF. CDR3 DNA sequence: TGCAGCGTGTACAGGGCAGATACGCAGTATTTT.

The V and J genes are TRBV19 and TRBJ1-1, with TRBD1 as a possible D gene (6 bases). This CDR3 is built from 14 residues. V dropped 6 bases and J dropped 0 bases, with 11 bases sitting between them. Germline-derived CDR1 and CDR2 are LNHDA and SQIVND (reference sequence). The CDR3 sequence is CASSPGHLNTEAFF. The DNA of the CDR3 is TGTGCCAGTAGCCCGGGACACTTGAACACTGAAGCTTTCTTT.

The rearrangement uses TRBV7-2 and TRBJ2-2, with TRBD1 as a possible D gene (6 bases). From germline, CDR1 is SGHTA and CDR2 FQGNSA. The CDR3 length is 14 residues. Trimming took off 6 bases at V and 7 bases at J, with 15 bases between the two ends. CDR3 bases: TGTGCCAGCAGGTCAACCAGGGGCGGCGGGGAGCTGTTTTTT. Amino acids: CASRSTRGGGELFF.

The genes are TRBV7-2 and TRBJ2-7; D ambiguous. The CDR3 length is 14 residues. V was shortened by 1 base and J by 0 bases, with 7 bases between the two germline ends. CDR1 is SGHTA, CDR2 FQGNSA, per germline. The CDR3 loop is CASSLGLRSYEQYF. The CDR3 bases are TGTGCCAGCAGCTTAGGACTGCGCTCCTACGAGCAGTACTTC. The full variable domain, with the rest looked up from reference TRBV7-2 and TRBJ2-7, is GAGVSQSPSNKVTEKGKDVELRCDPISGHTALYWYRQSLGQGLEFLIYFQGNSAPDKSGLPSDRFSAERTGGSVSTLTIQRTQQEDSAVYLCASSLGLRSYEQYFGPGTRLTVT.

This clone appeared a single time. A read error may produce the germline difference seen at one junction end. This chain uses TRBV29-1 with TRBJ1-1; D gene ambiguous. Germline V gene sequence: CDR1 SQVTM, CDR2 ANQGSEA. The CDR3 extends over 11 amino acids. CDR3 sequence (DNA): TGCACCGTTGTCCGGAGCACTGAAGCTTTCTTT. Translated: CTVVRSTEAFF. Drawing the rest from reference TRBV29-1 and TRBJ1-1, the complete variable domain is SAVISQKPSRDICQRGTSLTIQCQVDSQVTMMFWYRQQPGQSLTLIATANQGSEATYESGFVIDKFPISRPNLTFSTLTVSNMSPEDSSIYLCTVVRSTEAFFGQGTRLTVV.

The chain links TRBV29-1 to TRBJ2-3; the D gene could be TRBD1 or TRBD2 (5 bases each). Germline lookup yields CDR1 SQVTM and CDR2 ANQGSEA. This CDR3 region has 11 residues. Trimming removed 7 bases from V and 11 bases from J, with 16 bases in between. The CDR3, as DNA: TGCAGCGCCGGGACCCCGAGGGGGCAGTATTTT. Residues: CSAGTPRGQYF.

The table lists this clone with a few counts. The rearrangement joins TRBV15 to TRBJ2-7; 7 bases line up with TRBD1. There are 14 residues in the CDR3. The V segment lost 1 base and the J segment 2 bases; nucleotides outside the gene matches: 2. From germline, CDR1 is LNHNV and CDR2 YYDKDF (reference sequence). Here the CDR3 reads CATSRAGTAYEQYF. In DNA, the CDR3 is TGTGCCACCAGCAGAGCCGGGACAGCCTACGAGCAGTACTTC.

This sequence joins TRBV29-1 and TRBJ1-1, with D hard to call. Trimming left V 6 bases short and J 4 bases short, with 15 bases between. This CDR3 has 13 amino acids. Germline CDR1 reads SQVTM; CDR2 reads ANQGSEA. The CDR3 bases are TGCAGCGTCCGAAGGCAGGATTCCACTGAAGCTTTCTTT. This encodes CSVRRQDSTEAFF.